One sample yielded the 3 T cell receptor beta chains listed below, sequenced in a study of T-cell reconstitution after alpha-beta-depleted transplantation in children. Preparing the TCRbeta library involved the use of unique molecular identifiers. A single record per CDR3 protein comes from TCRdb applying MiXCR to the PCR reads. The sample lists about 980,000 distinct CDR3 sequences; roughly 31% were seen once. The source material was PBMCs, mostly from graft donor cells, sampled 360 days after TCRalphabeta/CD19-depleted stem cell transplant. The receptors stem from a boy less than two years old who had a stem cell transplant for SCID, so the T cells may come from the graft donor.

This clonotype was found a few times. The chain is built from TRBV20-1 and TRBJ2-1; TRBD1 matches at 9 bases. Germline V gene data show CDR1 as DFQATT and CDR2 as SNEGSKA (reference sequence). The CDR3 spans 15 residues. V gave up 6 bases and J gave up 7 bases; unmatched junction bases: 13. CDR3 amino acids: CSAQKPGQGWNEQFF. In nucleotides, the CDR3 is TGCAGTGCCCAGAAACCGGGACAGGGTTGGAATGAGCAGTTCTTC.

The chain combines TRBV18 with TRBJ2-1, with TRBD1 as a possible D gene (6 bases). Trimming took off 3 bases at V and 8 bases at J, with 11 bases between the two ends. From germline, CDR1 is KGHSH and CDR2 LQKENI. The CDR3 contains 13 residues. This CDR3 is CASSPGAVYEQFF. The CDR3 nucleotides are TGTGCCAGCTCACCGGGGGCGGTCTATGAGCAGTTCTTC.

The chain combines TRBV20-1 with TRBJ2-1; D possibly corresponds to TRBD1 (6 bases). CDR3 size: 16 residues. V lost 5 bases to trimming and J lost 2 bases, with 19 bases between them. Germline CDR1 DFQATT, CDR2 SNEGSKA (reference sequence). CDR3 nucleotide sequence: TGCAGTGCTCTAGCATACAGGGTTCGGACCTACAATGAGCAGTTCTTC. It specifies CSALAYRVRTYNEQFF.